This passage covers 29 T cell receptor beta chains from one sample sequenced in a study of response to subunit inactivated influenza vaccine. TCRdb processed the RT-PCR reads anew with MiXCR; each CDR3 protein has one entry. The sample lists over 150,000 distinct CDR3 sequences, 11% seen once, with 9.5% to 15% in the top ten. This specimen was non-naive T cells sorted from PBMCs, taken about 6 weeks after vaccination. Every receptor here comes from a man between 50 and 59 years old who received an inactivated influenza vaccine.

The gene calls are TRBV9 and TRBJ2-7; the match to TRBD2 covers 8 bases. CDR1 and CDR2 from the germline V gene are SGDLS and YYNGEE. After removal of 1 base from V and 0 bases from J, the junction contained 3 bases not matched to a gene. CDR3 length: 15 amino acids. CDR3 loop: CASSVSGSVSYEQYF. The DNA for the CDR3 is TGTGCCAGCAGCGTAAGCGGGAGTGTCTCCTACGAGCAGTACTTC.

This clonotype was seen only a few times. The gene calls are TRBV4-2 and TRBJ2-1, with D possibly being TRBD2 (6 bases). The CDR3 extends over 13 amino acids. CDR1 and CDR2 (germline): LGHNA, YNFKEQ. The V end was cut by 0 bases, the J end by 9 bases, with 9 bases between. The DNA of the CDR3 is TGTGCCAGCAGCCAAGATAGGCGGGGTGAGCAGTTCTTC. It encodes CASSQDRRGEQFF.

This clonotype was counted ten times or more. This sequence joins TRBV6-5 and TRBJ2-1; 9 bases align to TRBD2. The J segment lost 0 bases and the V segment lost 0 bases, leaving 3 bases of the junction unmatched. Germline V gene sequence: CDR1 MNHEY, CDR2 SVGAGI. The CDR3 extends over 17 amino acids. The CDR3 DNA follows: TGTGCCAGCAGTTACTCGTGGCGGGGGGGCTCCTACAATGAGCAGTTCTTC. Translation: CASSYSWRGGSYNEQFF.

This rearrangement joins TRBV5-4 to TRBJ2-2, with 12 bases matching TRBD2. This CDR3 is 16 amino acids long. The junction had 3 bases not matched to a gene; V was cut back by 2 bases and J by 4 bases. CDR1 is SGHNT, CDR2 YYREEE, per germline (reference sequence). CDR3 sequence reads: CASSFTSGRLTGELFF. CDR3 sequence (DNA): TGTGCCAGCAGCTTCACTAGCGGGAGGCTCACCGGGGAGCTGTTTTTT.

This clonotype was found a few times. The gene calls are TRBV7-9 and TRBJ2-2, with TRBD1 matching over 7 bases. V was pared by 5 bases and J by 6 bases, with 9 bases of the junction left unmatched. The CDR3 extends over 15 amino acids. Germline V lookup: CDR1 SEHNR, CDR2 FQNEAQ (reference sequence). CDR3 in amino acids: CASSPRQGRSGELFF. The CDR3 DNA reads TGTGCCAGCAGCCCTCGACAGGGCCGGTCCGGGGAGCTGTTTTTT.

The sample holds many counts of this clonotype. The rearrangement uses TRBV5-1 and TRBJ1-6; D ambiguous. This CDR3 is built from 15 residues. CDR1 and CDR2 (germline): SGHRS, YFSETQ. With 0 bases removed from V and 6 bases from J, the gap between germline ends came to 10 bases. CDR3 coding DNA: TGCGCCAGCAGCTTGGATTGGGGTGTTAATTCACCCCTCCACTTT. This sequence encodes CASSLDWGVNSPLHF.

This clonotype was counted many times. J is TRBJ2-1 and V is TRBV7-2, with a possible D match to TRBD1 (5 bases). This CDR3 spans 14 amino acids. The V end lost 1 base, the J end lost 7 bases, and 11 bases lay between the germline ends. The V gene's germline CDR1 is SGHTA and CDR2 FQGNSA. The DNA for the CDR3 is TGTGCCAGCAGCTTAGACAGGATGGGGAATGAGCAGTTCTTC. Its protein is CASSLDRMGNEQFF. Based on the CDR3 plus reference TRBV7-2 and TRBJ2-1, the full variable domain is GAGVSQSPSNKVTEKGKDVELRCDPISGHTALYWYRQSLGQGLEFLIYFQGNSAPDKSGLPSDRFSAERTGGSVSTLTIQRTQQEDSAVYLCASSLDRMGNEQFFGPGTRLTVL.

This clonotype was recorded many times. The chain couples TRBV5-6 to TRBJ2-1; no firm D call. The CDR3 totals 16 residues. Germline V gene lookup returns CDR1 SGHDT and CDR2 YYEEEE. The germline V and J ends were trimmed by 2 bases and 5 bases, with 17 bases remaining between them. The CDR3 coding sequence is TGTGCCAGCAGCTTATTGGGTGTATCCGTCGACAATGAGCAGTTCTTC. Its translation is CASSLLGVSVDNEQFF.

This clonotype was counted at least ten times. The V call is TRBV10-3, the J call TRBJ2-3; D not certain. The V end lost 6 bases, the J end lost 2 bases, and 6 bases lay between the germline ends. CDR3 length equals 12 residues. From germline, CDR1 is ENHRY and CDR2 SYGVKD. CDR3 sequence: CAISENTDTQYF. CDR3 DNA sequence: TGTGCCATCAGCGAGAACACAGATACGCAGTATTTT.

This chain joins TRBV5-1 and TRBJ1-1; a weak D match, TRBD1 (5 bases). V lost 0 bases and J lost 4, with 10 bases in between. This CDR3 spans 14 amino acids. CDR1 and CDR2 from the germline V gene are SGHRS and YFSETQ. The CDR3 DNA is TGCGCCAGCAGCTTGGCCCCAGGGTTCACTGAAGCTTTCTTT. As protein: CASSLAPGFTEAFF.

The rearrangement joins TRBV6-5 to TRBJ2-2, with a tentative D call TRBD1 (6 bases). V was trimmed by 0 bases and J by 1 base, leaving 9 bases between them. CDR3 length: 16 amino acids. Germline values: CDR1 MNHEY, CDR2 SVGAGI. The DNA of the CDR3 is TGTGCCAGCAGTTACTCTATACAGGGGAACACCGGGGAGCTGTTTTTT. It is translated as CASSYSIQGNTGELFF.

This clonotype was picked up many times. J is TRBJ2-7 and V is TRBV19; TRBD2 might be the D (5 bases). CDR3 length equals 14 residues. Germline CDR1 is LNHDA and CDR2 is SQIVND (reference sequence). Deletions cut 7 bases from V and 2 bases from J, with 15 bases between. In nucleotides, the CDR3 is TGTGCCAGTACCCCAGGCGGGTTTCCCTACGAGCAGTACTTC. Translating it yields CASTPGGFPYEQYF.

This rearrangement joins TRBV6-2 or TRBV6-3 to TRBJ2-5, with 10 bases lining up with TRBD2. Germline CDR1 is MNHEY and CDR2 is SVGEGT. CDR3 length: 16 amino acids. The ends lost 2 bases at V and 5 bases at J; junction bases unmatched: 8. Here the CDR3 DNA reads TGTGCCAGCAGTTACATGGCTAGCGGGAGCCGGGAGACCCAGTACTTC. Translating gives CASSYMASGSRETQYF.

This clonotype was seen ten or more times. This chain's CDR3 is CASTAGDTDTQYF. The CDR3 DNA reads as TGTGCCAGCACGGCAGGGGACACAGATACGCAGTATTTT. This rearrangement joins TRBV2 to TRBJ2-3; perhaps TRBD1 as D (6 bases). CDR1 is SNHLY, CDR2 FYNNEI, per germline. Trimming removed 7 bases at V and 2 bases at J, with 10 bases between. CDR3 length: 13 amino acids.

A few counts support this clonotype. The chain recombines TRBV6-5 with TRBJ1-2, with D unresolved. The length of the CDR3 is 16 residues. Germline CDR1 is MNHEY and CDR2 is SVGAGI. Between the trimmed V and J ends, which lost 2 bases and 3 bases, there was a span of 16 bases. CDR3 nucleotide sequence: TGTGCCAGCAGTTACCTGAACGTCCCCCTCTACTATGGCTACACCTTC. Amino acids: CASSYLNVPLYYGYTF.

This clonotype appeared a few times. J is TRBJ1-5 and V is TRBV5-6; D is undetermined. Germline lookup yields CDR1 SGHDT and CDR2 YYEEEE. The CDR3 is 15 amino acids. Trimming stripped 5 bases from V and 2 bases from J, with 14 bases between. The CDR3 sequence: CASSTRIGGNQPQHF. The CDR3 nucleotides are TGTGCCAGCAGTACCAGGATTGGGGGCAATCAGCCCCAGCATTTT.

The sample holds a few counts of this clonotype. The genes are TRBV5-1 and TRBJ2-7, with D perhaps TRBD1 or TRBD2 (5 bases each). The CDR3 spans 16 residues. Looked up from germline, CDR1 is SGHRS and CDR2 is YFSETQ. V was pared by 4 bases and J by 9 bases, with 26 bases between. CDR3 sequence (DNA): TGCGCCAGCAGCCTCGGGACCGGGTCCTCCTCTTTGGGGCAGTACTTC. Translating it yields CASSLGTGSSSLGQYF. Variable domain in full (rest from reference TRBV5-1 and TRBJ2-7): KAGVTQTPRYLIKTRGQQVTLSCSPISGHRSVSWYQQTPGQGLQFLFEYFSETQRNKGNFPGRFSGRQFSNSRSEMNVSTLELGDSALYLCASSLGTGSSSLGQYFGPGTRLTVT.

This chain joins TRBV20-1 and TRBJ1-2; D is unresolved. Trimming took off 0 bases at V and 4 bases at J, with 12 bases between the two ends. The CDR3 covers 14 residues. Looked up from germline, CDR1 is DFQATT and CDR2 is SNEGSKA (reference sequence). For the CDR3, the DNA is TGCAGTGCTAGAGATCCCCGGGCCCTCTATGGCTACACCTTC. Amino acid sequence: CSARDPRALYGYTF.

This sequence joins TRBV7-2 and TRBJ2-7, with a tentative D call TRBD2 (5 bases). CDR3 length equals 15 residues. The V gene's germline CDR1 is SGHTA and CDR2 FQGNSA. V lost 2 bases to trimming and J lost 3 bases, with 14 bases between them. CDR3 sequence reads: CASSLSGAAGYEQYF. CDR3 sequence (DNA): TGTGCCAGCAGCTTATCCGGCGCGGCGGGCTACGAGCAGTACTTC.

This clonotype was seen only a few times. The V gene is TRBV7-9, the J gene TRBJ1-1; TRBD1 is a possible D gene (5 bases). Germline V gene sequence: CDR1 SEHNR, CDR2 FQNEAQ (reference sequence). V gave up 5 bases and J gave up 0 bases, with 19 bases separating them. CDR3 length equals 17 residues. CDR3 protein: CASSPSGGRRLNTEAFF. CDR3 DNA sequence: TGTGCCAGCAGCCCTAGTGGGGGAAGGCGGTTGAACACTGAAGCTTTCTTT.

This clonotype was found a few times. The gene calls are TRBV4-3 and TRBJ2-7, with D unresolved. CDR3 length: 14 residues. The germline V and J ends were trimmed by 0 bases and 3 bases, with 9 bases remaining between them. CDR1 and CDR2 from the germline V gene are LGHNA and YSLEER. Written as DNA, the CDR3 is TGCGCCAGCAGCCAAGAACCCGACATCTACGAGCAGTACTTC. It is translated as CASSQEPDIYEQYF.

V and J are TRBV11-2 and TRBJ2-5; D is unresolved. V was cut by 3 bases and J by 2 bases, with 19 bases left in between. This CDR3 has 17 amino acids. Germline V CDR1 and CDR2: SGHAT, FQNNGV. CDR3 amino acids: CASSFTTGYFAQETQYF. The CDR3 nucleotides read TGTGCCAGCAGCTTTACTACCGGGTATTTCGCTCAAGAGACCCAGTACTTC.

Here the CDR3 reads CASSTLGGPDTQYF. In nucleotides, the CDR3 is TGTGCCAGCAGTACCCTCGGAGGACCAGATACGCAGTATTTT. The V gene is TRBV6-1, the J gene TRBJ2-3, with D perhaps matching TRBD2 (5 bases). Germline V CDR1 and CDR2: MNHNS, SASEGT. This CDR3 region has 14 residues. V was trimmed by 5 bases and J by 4 bases, leaving 13 bases between them.

This clonotype was seen only a few times. The chain recombines TRBV20-1 with TRBJ2-7; D is uncertain. Trimming removed 5 bases from V and 1 base from J, with 12 bases in between. Per the germline V gene, CDR1 is DFQATT and CDR2 is SNEGSKA (reference sequence). The CDR3 consists of 13 residues. The CDR3 nucleotides read TGCAGTGCTGCCCCGGGTGGTTCCTACGAGCAGTACTTC. This sequence encodes CSAAPGGSYEQYF.

The rearrangement links TRBV5-1 to TRBJ2-1; D is perhaps TRBD1 (6 bases). This CDR3 is 15 amino acids long. The V end was cut by 0 bases, the J end by 9 bases, with 16 bases between. In germline, CDR1 is SGHRS, CDR2 YFSETQ. CDR3 in DNA: TGCGCCAGCAGCTTGGGATCAGGACAGATAAGTGAGCAGTTCTTC. This sequence encodes CASSLGSGQISEQFF.

DNA of the CDR3: TGTGCCAGCAGCTTAGTTTACTTGTCAGATACGCAGTATTTT. Its translation: CASSLVYLSDTQYF. The chain links TRBV7-9 to TRBJ2-3; D not certain. With 1 base removed from V and 4 bases from J, the gap between germline ends came to 9 bases. This CDR3 is 14 amino acids long. CDR1 and CDR2 (germline): SEHNR, FQNEAQ (reference sequence).

V gene TRBV20-1 combines with J gene TRBJ2-1; 10 positions agree with TRBD2. The junction had 14 bases not matched to a gene; V was cut back by 7 bases and J by 5 bases. From germline, CDR1 is DFQATT and CDR2 SNEGSKA (reference sequence). The CDR3 has 16 amino acids. The CDR3 protein is CSVPIGSLAGNNEQFF. The CDR3 DNA follows: TGCAGTGTCCCGATCGGCTCACTAGCGGGGAACAATGAGCAGTTCTTC.

This clonotype occurred a few times. The rearrangement joins TRBV9 to TRBJ2-5; 9 nucleotides agree with TRBD1. Per germline, CDR1 SGDLS and CDR2 YYNGEE. This CDR3 has 16 residues. V shed 4 bases, J shed 4 bases, and the junction held 11 bases outside the gene matches. The CDR3 DNA follows: TGTGCCAGCAGCCCTAACCCGGGACAGGGACTAGAGACCCAGTACTTC. This gives the protein CASSPNPGQGLETQYF.

The rearrangement links TRBV6-5 to TRBJ2-3, with 7 positions matching TRBD1. This CDR3 is 15 amino acids long. Trimming removed 4 bases from V and 2 bases from J; junction bases left unmatched: 6. Looked up from germline, CDR1 is MNHEY and CDR2 is SVGAGI. The CDR3 coding sequence is TGTGCCAGCAGTTCCCTGACAGGGAACACAGATACGCAGTATTTT. Its translation is CASSSLTGNTDTQYF.